The 10 T cell receptor beta chains below all came from one sample that was sequenced in a study of cytomegalovirus exposure and HLA in healthy donors. Researchers ran the PCR with 60 Vbeta and 13 Jbeta primers. The data were produced by immunoSEQ multiplex PCR, yet TCRdb's version contains in-frame clones alone and is incomplete. The table records roughly 130,000 clones, more than 80% of them present only once. The specimen sequenced was PBMCs. Receptor source: a man aged 25 to 40 in good health and CMV-seronegative.

This chain uses TRBV5-1 with TRBJ2-5, with 8 bases fitting TRBD1. The CDR3 contains 14 residues. From germline, CDR1 is SGHRS and CDR2 YFSETQ. J was trimmed by 3 bases and V by 0 bases; bases with no gene match: 1. CDR3: CASSLGQGKETQYF. Written as DNA, the CDR3 is TGCGCCAGCAGCTTGGGACAGGGGAAAGAGACCCAGTACTTC.

This clone was recorded a few times. The chain uses TRBV5-1 and TRBJ2-3; TRBD2 matches 8 bases. V dropped 0 bases and J dropped 0; count of bases not matched to a gene: 24. Germline CDR1 SGHRS, CDR2 YFSETQ. The CDR3 loop spans 23 amino acids. The CDR3 is CASSLARGRQTSAGSPSTDTQYF. The CDR3 bases are TGCGCCAGCAGCTTGGCCAGGGGCCGGCAGACTAGCGCGGGATCGCCCAGCACAGATACGCAGTATTTT.

The chain couples TRBV29-1 to TRBJ1-1; a weak D match, TRBD1 (5 bases). CDR1 is SQVTM and CDR2 is ANQGSEA in the germline V gene. Between the trimmed V and J ends, which lost 1 base and 7 bases, there was a span of 10 bases. CDR3 length equals 12 residues. CDR3 DNA: TGCAGCGTTGAAGGACAGATCCTTGAAGCTTTCTTT. Its translation: CSVEGQILEAFF. The whole variable domain, filled in from reference TRBV29-1 and TRBJ1-1, reads SAVISQKPSRDICQRGTSLTIQCQVDSQVTMMFWYRQQPGQSLTLIATANQGSEATYESGFVIDKFPISRPNLTFSTLTVSNMSPEDSSIYLCSVEGQILEAFFGQGTRLTVV.

V and J are TRBV2 and TRBJ2-2; the match to TRBD1 covers 10 bases. The germline CDR1 and CDR2 sequences are SNHLY and FYNNEI. Trimming removed 8 bases from V and 4 bases from J; junction bases left unmatched: 4. CDR3 length equals 14 residues. Written as DNA, the CDR3 is TGTGCCAGCGGGACAGGGGCCATCACCGGGGAGCTGTTTTTT. Translating it yields CASGTGAITGELFF.

The chain recombines TRBV19 with TRBJ2-5; 11 nucleotides line up with TRBD2. V dropped 5 bases and J dropped 4; count of bases not matched to a gene: 9. There are 16 residues in the CDR3. Per germline, CDR1 LNHDA and CDR2 SQIVND (reference sequence). CDR3 sequence (DNA): TGTGCCAGTAGTTATGGGGTAGCGGGAGGGCGAGAGACCCAGTACTTC. This codes for CASSYGVAGGRETQYF.

The chain carries TRBV6-6 and TRBJ1-6; 10 bases are shared with TRBD1. V dropped 2 bases and J dropped 9; count of bases not matched to a gene: 7. The CDR3 has 16 residues. Germline CDR1 is MNHNY and CDR2 is SVGAGI (reference sequence). The CDR3 DNA is TGTGCCAGCAGTTACCGGACAGGGGGAGTTAGTTCACCCCTCCACTTT. As protein: CASSYRTGGVSSPLHF.

The rearrangement links TRBV5-1 to TRBJ1-1; a weak D match, TRBD1 (6 bases). CDR3 length: 14 amino acids. Germline loops: CDR1 SGHRS, CDR2 YFSETQ. Trimming stripped 3 bases from V and 0 bases from J, with 9 bases between. As DNA, the CDR3 is TGCGCCAGCAGCTCGCAGGGGCTGAACACTGAAGCTTTCTTT. It specifies CASSSQGLNTEAFF. Full variable domain (rest looked up from reference TRBV5-1 and TRBJ1-1): KAGVTQTPRYLIKTRGQQVTLSCSPISGHRSVSWYQQTPGQGLQFLFEYFSETQRNKGNFPGRFSGRQFSNSRSEMNVSTLELGDSALYLCASSSQGLNTEAFFGQGTRLTVV.

The CDR3, as DNA: TGTGCCAGCAGCTTAGCGCCGGGTAGTGGCTACACCTTC. It translates to CASSLAPGSGYTF. This chain uses TRBV7-7 with TRBJ1-2; D is undetermined. Per germline, CDR1 SSHAT and CDR2 FNYEAQ (reference sequence). V was shortened by 0 bases and J by 7 bases, with 9 bases between the two germline ends. This CDR3 region has 13 residues.

The chain has TRBV18 and TRBJ1-1; 11 nucleotides align to TRBD1. V lost 5 bases to trimming and J lost 6 bases; unmatched junction nucleotides: 8. CDR1 KGHSH and CDR2 LQKENI come from the germline V gene. The CDR3 totals 15 residues. For the CDR3, the DNA is TGTGCCAGCTCAGCGAGTGCGGGACAGGGGGCTGAAGCTTTCTTT. This encodes CASSASAGQGAEAFF.

The V gene is TRBV10-2, the J gene TRBJ2-7; a weak D match, TRBD1 (6 bases). Per germline, CDR1 WSHSY and CDR2 SAAADI. Between the trimmed V and J ends, which lost 0 bases and 5 bases, there was a span of 8 bases. The CDR3 extends over 13 amino acids. The CDR3, as DNA: TGCGCCAGCAGTGAGTCCCAGGGGAACGAGCAGTACTTC. This sequence encodes CASSESQGNEQYF.